The 13 T cell receptor beta chains below come from one sample, sequenced in a study of blood T cell repertoires in COVID-19. Profiled with immunoSEQ multiplex PCR; TCRdb holds only in-frame clones, not every one. The profile shows some 150,000 clones, about 85% of them singletons. Specimen: peripheral blood. These receptors were obtained from a woman aged 60-75 years with active or convalescent COVID-19.

This clone appeared once. This chain links TRBV5-1 with TRBJ1-1; no clear D. The ends were cut back, 2 bases at V and 1 base at J, with 9 bases in the middle. Germline values: CDR1 SGHRS, CDR2 YFSETQ. The CDR3 is 14 residues long. The DNA for the CDR3 is TGCGCCAGCAGCTTTCCTTCCGGGAACACTGAAGCTTTCTTT. This gives the protein CASSFPSGNTEAFF.

J is TRBJ2-4 and V is TRBV12-5, with TRBD2 matching 11 bases. Trimming took 0 bases from V and 8 from J; bases not matched to a gene: 6. This CDR3 region has 16 residues. The germline V gene has CDR1 LGHNT and CDR2 FRNRAP. The CDR3 here is CASGLVLTSGGDIQYF. The CDR3 region has the DNA TGTGCTAGTGGTTTGGTACTCACTAGCGGGGGAGACATTCAGTACTTC.

This clone has more than one count but fewer than ten. The chain employs TRBV12-3 or TRBV12-4 and TRBJ1-1; D may be TRBD1 (5 bases). V dropped 3 bases and J dropped 3 bases, with 8 bases sitting between them. The CDR3 consists of 13 residues. The CDR3 DNA reads as TGTGCCAGCAGTTTGGGGGGGGACACTGAAGCTTTCTTT. It specifies CASSLGGDTEAFF.

This clone appeared once. This chain connects TRBV27 to TRBJ1-5, with TRBD1 identical over 8 bases. CDR3 length: 19 amino acids. V lost 5 bases and J lost 6; bases outside the gene matches: 21. The germline CDR1 and CDR2 sequences are MNHEY and SMNVEV (reference sequence). The DNA for the CDR3 is TGTGCCAGCAGTAATAATAAGGACAGGGTATGGAGGAATCTTCAGCCCCAGCATTTT. It encodes CASSNNKDRVWRNLQPQHF.

The gene calls are TRBV6-1 and TRBJ2-5; 13 nucleotides match TRBD2. V trimming: 1 base; J trimming: 4 bases; junction bases outside the gene matches: 9. This CDR3 comprises 18 residues. The germline CDR1 and CDR2 sequences are MNHNS and SASEGT. The CDR3: CASSEVTSGGAARETQYF. In DNA, the CDR3 is TGTGCCAGCAGTGAAGTTACTAGCGGGGGGGCCGCCCGAGAGACCCAGTACTTC.

This clone was observed a few times. The CDR3 loop is CASSARGLAGDSETQYF. The DNA of the CDR3 is TGTGCCAGTAGTGCCCGGGGACTAGCGGGGGATTCAGAGACCCAGTACTTC. This chain joins TRBV19 and TRBJ2-5; TRBD2 agrees at 14 bases. CDR3 length: 17 amino acids. Germline assignment: CDR1 LNHDA and CDR2 SQIVND (reference sequence). The junction had 9 bases not matched to a gene; V was cut back by 5 bases and J by 4 bases.

This chain joins TRBV4-3 and TRBJ1-1; the D gene is possibly TRBD1 (5 bases). V dropped 0 bases and J dropped 6 bases, with 14 bases sitting between them. Germline CDR1 is LGHNA and CDR2 is YSLEER. This CDR3 is 15 amino acids long. The CDR3 region is CASSQDNRGFAEAFF. For the CDR3, the DNA is TGCGCCAGCAGCCAAGATAACCGGGGGTTCGCTGAAGCTTTCTTT.

The gene calls are TRBV18 and TRBJ1-5, with 10 positions matching TRBD1. CDR1 KGHSH and CDR2 LQKENI come from the germline V gene. After removal of 3 bases from V and 5 bases from J, the junction contained 7 bases not matched to a gene. This CDR3 has 16 residues. CDR3 region: CASSPPGTGAYQPQHF. The CDR3, as DNA: TGTGCCAGCTCACCGCCTGGGACAGGGGCCTATCAGCCCCAGCATTTT.

This chain connects TRBV7-2 to TRBJ1-3; D uncertain. Trimming took off 5 bases at V and 0 bases at J, with 14 bases between the two ends. Germline CDR1 and CDR2: SGHTA and FQGNSA. This CDR3 has 16 amino acids. Written as DNA, the CDR3 is TGTGCCAGCAGCCGTTCAGAATGGAGCTCTGGAAACACCATATATTTT. This codes for CASSRSEWSSGNTIYF.

This clone was counted between two and nine times. The DNA of the CDR3 is TGTGCCAGTAGTATAGTGGGAGTTGGAAACACCATATATTTT. Translating gives CASSIVGVGNTIYF. The chain joins TRBV19 to TRBJ1-3; D is unclear. Per the germline V gene, CDR1 is LNHDA and CDR2 is SQIVND (reference sequence). V gave up 1 base and J gave up 3 bases, with 7 bases separating them. This CDR3 region has 14 residues.

This chain links TRBV19 with TRBJ1-5; D is possibly TRBD1 (6 bases). The length of the CDR3 is 13 residues. In germline, CDR1 is LNHDA, CDR2 SQIVND (reference sequence). V was trimmed by 5 bases and J by 5 bases, leaving 10 bases between them. The CDR3 reads CASSPQGYQPQHF. The CDR3 DNA follows: TGTGCCAGTAGTCCGCAGGGGTATCAGCCCCAGCATTTT.

The V call is TRBV11-2, the J call TRBJ1-1, with D unclear. This CDR3 is 16 amino acids long. The germline CDR1 and CDR2 sequences are SGHAT and FQNNGV. V was trimmed by 0 bases and J by 4 bases, leaving 15 bases between them. CDR3 sequence reads: CASSLDWPGSGTEAFF. The DNA of the CDR3 is TGTGCCAGCAGCTTAGATTGGCCGGGGAGCGGCACTGAAGCTTTCTTT.

The chain links TRBV2 to TRBJ2-2; 12 bases are a match to TRBD2. CDR3 size: 17 residues. CDR1 and CDR2 (germline): SNHLY, FYNNEI. V shed 6 bases and J 0 bases; nucleotides not matched to a gene: 5. The CDR3 coding sequence is TGTGCCAGCAGGCGACTAGCGGGGGCTTCGAACACCGGGGAGCTGTTTTTT. Translation gives CASRRLAGASNTGELFF. The complete variable domain, with remaining parts taken from reference TRBV2 and TRBJ2-2, reads EPEVTQTPSHQVTQMGQEVILRCVPISNHLYFYWYRQILGQKVEFLVSFYNNEISEKSEIFDDQFSVERPDGSNFTLKIRSTKLEDSAMYFCASRRLAGASNTGELFFGEGSRLTVL.